The rows below give T cell receptor beta chains drawn from one sample of a study of T cell repertoires in cytomegalovirus infection. Each CDR3 protein is one row after TCRdb ran MiXCR on the reads. The table shows approximately 250,000 distinct CDR3 sequences, with approximately 22% occurring only once. Sequenced input: CD8+ T cells from PBMCs. The receptors here all came from a human donor in good health (CMV status not recorded). Some clones in this sample may be carry-over from other donors' samples. The CDR3 runs from the conserved cysteine through the conserved F or W.

J gene | V gene | CDR3 protein
TRBJ2-3 | TRBV6-6 | CASSSTRGGTDTQYF
TRBJ1-4 | TRBV6-1 | CASSYGEANEKLFF
TRBJ1-1 | TRBV4-1 | CASSQGLLTPTEAFF
TRBJ2-7 | TRBV2 | CASTRDTYEQYF
TRBJ2-2 | TRBV4-1 | CASSQRPTGEAGELFF
TRBJ2-3 | TRBV6-6 | CASSPLGQGRDTQYF
TRBJ1-2 | TRBV7-2 | CASSFDRTPGGYTF
TRBJ2-1 | TRBV4-2 | CASSQVPRDHNEQFF
TRBJ2-5 | TRBV7-9 | CASSSGLAQETQYF
TRBJ1-3 | TRBV19 | CASSSTAYAGNTIYF
TRBJ1-2 | TRBV10-3 | CAIKGRLDYGYTF
TRBJ2-3 | TRBV19 | CASGGWIDTQYF
TRBJ1-2 | TRBV7-9 | CASSLGGQGGGYGYTF
TRBJ2-2 | TRBV11-1 | CASSSLAGVAGELFF
TRBJ2-1 | TRBV20-1 | CSARMTGSYNEQFF
TRBJ2-3 | TRBV9 | CASSAELPRDTQYF
TRBJ1-6 | TRBV27 | CASSRASLSALHF
TRBJ2-4 | TRBV12-3/TRBV12-4 | CASTDRTSRAKNIQYF
TRBJ1-1 | TRBV7-8 | CASSLGTGPEAFF
TRBJ2-7 | TRBV27 | CASSFLKTGGIYEQYF
TRBJ1-5 | TRBV6-2/TRBV6-3 | CASSYTRQGQPQHF
TRBJ2-7 | TRBV7-6 | CASSLAAGAPYEQYF
TRBJ1-2 | TRBV7-9 | CASSAAAGGLGYGYTF
TRBJ1-6 | TRBV25-1 | CARRLGFHSPLHF
TRBJ1-2 | TRBV29-1 | CSVISSYGYTF
TRBJ2-1 | TRBV7-9 | CASSLEKGYNEQFF
TRBJ2-1 | TRBV11-3 | CASRGGGDNEQFF
TRBJ2-7 | TRBV28 | CASSLSRTGRLDYEQYF
TRBJ2-5 | TRBV2 | CASKLTIGQELQETQYF
TRBJ2-5 | TRBV7-9 | CASTGLMGTQYF
TRBJ2-7 | TRBV7-9 | CASSFPSVGYEQYF
TRBJ1-2 | TRBV7-2 | CASSPIDQGGYGYTF
TRBJ1-1 | TRBV7-9 | CAVLAQAHTEAFF
TRBJ2-7 | TRBV12-3/TRBV12-4 | CASSFLKGAGDYEQYF
TRBJ2-1 | TRBV19 | CASSIAGAHEQFF
TRBJ2-6 | TRBV7-9 | CASSSLPGTGSGANVLTF
TRBJ2-7 | TRBV7-9 | CASSLDGTGYEQYF
TRBJ2-2 | TRBV7-6 | CASSSPRRATNTGELFF
TRBJ2-1 | TRBV12-3/TRBV12-4 | CASSSDGYNEQFF
TRBJ1-1 | TRBV28 | CASSPGRGGTEAFF
TRBJ2-1 | TRBV30 | CAWSVNGGSEQFF
TRBJ2-7 | TRBV28 | CASSLGSGFGYEQYF
TRBJ2-7 | TRBV20-1 | CSARLAGGLAGYEQYF
TRBJ1-2 | TRBV12-5 | CASGPTPDSFYGYTF
TRBJ1-5 | TRBV7-9 | CASSLATGGNNQPQHF
TRBJ2-3 | TRBV9 | CASSVGTSGGTDTQYF
TRBJ2-1 | TRBV5-1 | CASSLDGDRQFF